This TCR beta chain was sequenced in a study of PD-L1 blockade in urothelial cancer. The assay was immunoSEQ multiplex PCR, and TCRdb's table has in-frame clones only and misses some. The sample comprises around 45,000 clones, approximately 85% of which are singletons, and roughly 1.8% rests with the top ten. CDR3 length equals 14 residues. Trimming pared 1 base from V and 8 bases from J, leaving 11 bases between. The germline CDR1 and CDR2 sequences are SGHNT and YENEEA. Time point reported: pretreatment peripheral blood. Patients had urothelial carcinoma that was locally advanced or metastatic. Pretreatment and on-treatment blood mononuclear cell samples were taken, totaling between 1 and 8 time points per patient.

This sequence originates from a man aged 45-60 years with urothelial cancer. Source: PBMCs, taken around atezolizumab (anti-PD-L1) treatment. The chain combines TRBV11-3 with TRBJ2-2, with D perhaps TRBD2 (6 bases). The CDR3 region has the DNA TGTGCCAGCAGCTTAGGAACTAGCTTGGGGGAGCTGTTTTTT. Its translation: CASSLGTSLGELFF.